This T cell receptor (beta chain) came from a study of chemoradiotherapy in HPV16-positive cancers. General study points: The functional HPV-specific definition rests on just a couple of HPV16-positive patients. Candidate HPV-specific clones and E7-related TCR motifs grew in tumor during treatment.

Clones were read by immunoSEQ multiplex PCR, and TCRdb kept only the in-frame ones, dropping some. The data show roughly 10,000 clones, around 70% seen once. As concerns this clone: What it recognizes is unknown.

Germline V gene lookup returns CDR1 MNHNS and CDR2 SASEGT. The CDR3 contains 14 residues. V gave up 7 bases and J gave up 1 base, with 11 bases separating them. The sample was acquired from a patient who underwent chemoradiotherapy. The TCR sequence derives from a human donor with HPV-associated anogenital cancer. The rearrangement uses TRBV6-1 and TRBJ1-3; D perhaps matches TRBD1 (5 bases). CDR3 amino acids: CASTDGGSGNTIYF. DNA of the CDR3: TGTGCCAGCACCGACGGGGGTTCTGGAAACACCATATATTTT.